This paragraph reports one T cell receptor (beta chain). Its antigen is unidentified. This specimen belongs to a study of Ad26.COV2.S vaccination and SARS-CoV-2 variants. Overall study context: Donor was in the COV1001 Ad26.COV2.S trial arm. Study findings and constraints: It was vaccine recipients, not placebo recipients, who had the higher spike-specific TCR breadth.

Treatment indicated: roughly 20 received Ad26.COV2.S at low or high dose, single or two shots; several received placebo; per-sample allocation not given. Vaccine and placebo recipients were sampled on day 63 after the first injection. Recruitment in Boston yielded a donor of adult age, 18-55 years. An Ad26 vector expressing Wuhan-strain SARS-CoV-2 spike served as the vaccine. CDR3 length equals 15 residues. The V gene lost 4 bases and the J gene lost 2 bases, with 12 bases spanning the gap. Germline CDR1 reads SGHTA; CDR2 reads FQGNSA. TCRdb keeps only in-frame clones here, not all; method: immunoSEQ multiplex PCR. The sample consists of approximately 300,000 clones, about 86% of them appearing once.

The chain uses TRBV7-2 and TRBJ1-5; D possibly corresponds to TRBD1 (5 bases). Sequencing was performed on peripheral blood, taken in a trial of Ad26.COV2.S vaccine versus placebo. The clonotype originates from a person aged 18-65 years who received the Ad26.COV2.S COVID-19 vaccine or a placebo. CDR3 amino acids: CASSSHRGGNQPQHF. In DNA form, the CDR3 reads TGTGCCAGCAGCTCGCATCGGGGCGGCAATCAGCCCCAGCATTTT.